This entry features one TCR beta chain sequence. The age range of participants was about 18 to 95 years, with residence in approximately 25 US areas. In assigning cohorts, the study relied on participant-reported clinical history. These data originate in a study of blood T cell repertoires in COVID-19. Study as a whole: PBMCs, B-cell-depleted T cells, or T cells were the source of the cDNA or gDNA that made up the material.

The ends lost 10 bases at V and 4 bases at J; junction bases unmatched: 11. Germline V gene data show CDR1 as MNHEY and CDR2 as SVGAGI. The CDR3 runs to 15 residues. In the study's own analysis: The assay estimated nucleated cells by amplifying reference gene primers. Generated by immunoSEQ multiplex PCR, the TCRdb table keeps only in-frame clones and is missing some. The V and J calls and clone size were taken over from that table, and D and trimming were inferred from the DNA. The sample lists hundreds of thousands of clones; roughly 86% were seen once. Source material: PBMCs or T cells enriched from blood (not recorded which). The TCR sequence derives from a woman in her 30s with acute COVID-19. The rearrangement uses TRBV6-5 and TRBJ1-2; 11 bases agree with TRBD1. CDR3 in amino acids: CATRTGGVIGYGYTF. CDR3 coding DNA: TGTGCCACAAGGACAGGGGGCGTCATCGGCTATGGCTACACCTTC.